This is a list of T cell receptor beta chains from one sample in a study of shared clonotypes between healthy human individuals. The assay was immunoSEQ multiplex PCR, and TCRdb's table has in-frame clones only and misses some. The sample includes over a million clones, about 80% of them seen just once. Sequenced sample: memory CD4+ T cells from PBMCs. These receptor sequences come from a young man in good health. Some clones in this sample may be carry-over from other donors' samples. Both conserved end residues are part of each CDR3. Fields, in order: V gene, clone size, J gene, CDR3 protein. Size values are once, few and many counts, or a class for expanded clones, and some rows have none.

TRBV5-4	-	TRBJ2-7	CASSLDRGLYEQYF
TRBV27	-	TRBJ2-3	CASREAGTGFPDTQYF
TRBV28	-	TRBJ2-7	CASSLRSATEQYF
TRBV5-8	-	TRBJ2-7	CASRKSGNEQYF
TRBV19	-	TRBJ1-2	CASRRQGIYGYTF
TRBV7-3	few	TRBJ2-6	CASSFSGANVLTF
TRBV1	-	TRBJ2-7	CTSSHEPGPASEQYF
TRBV27	-	TRBJ2-7	CASSPGQGGSYEQYF
TRBV9	-	TRBJ2-2	CASSGDTGELFF
TRBV9	-	TRBJ1-1	CASSVRGDSTEAFF
TRBV10-3	-	TRBJ2-7	CAISAGQGYEQYF
TRBV7-3	-	TRBJ2-5	CASSLTLDRGRQETQYF
TRBV19	-	TRBJ1-5	CASSMVGIQPQHF
TRBV4-1	-	TRBJ1-5	CASSQVDMGLNNQPQHF
TRBV29-1	-	TRBJ1-5	CSVGELRGQPQHF
TRBV5-1	-	TRBJ1-4	CASSSEGQGFEKLFF